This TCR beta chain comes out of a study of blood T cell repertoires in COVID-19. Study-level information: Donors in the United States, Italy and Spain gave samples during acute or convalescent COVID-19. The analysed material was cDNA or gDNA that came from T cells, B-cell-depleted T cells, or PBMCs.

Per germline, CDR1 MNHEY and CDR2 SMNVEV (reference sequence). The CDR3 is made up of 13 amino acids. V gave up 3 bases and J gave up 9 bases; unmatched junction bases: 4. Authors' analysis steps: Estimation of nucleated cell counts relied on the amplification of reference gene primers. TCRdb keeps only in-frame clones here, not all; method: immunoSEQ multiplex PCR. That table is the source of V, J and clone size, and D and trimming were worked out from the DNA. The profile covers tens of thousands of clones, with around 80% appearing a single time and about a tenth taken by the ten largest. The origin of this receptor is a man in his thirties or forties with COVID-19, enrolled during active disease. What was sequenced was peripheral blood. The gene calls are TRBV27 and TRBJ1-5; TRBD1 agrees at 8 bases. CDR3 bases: TGTGCCAGCAGTTTTACAGGGGGTGGGCCCCAGCATTTT. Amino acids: CASSFTGGGPQHF.